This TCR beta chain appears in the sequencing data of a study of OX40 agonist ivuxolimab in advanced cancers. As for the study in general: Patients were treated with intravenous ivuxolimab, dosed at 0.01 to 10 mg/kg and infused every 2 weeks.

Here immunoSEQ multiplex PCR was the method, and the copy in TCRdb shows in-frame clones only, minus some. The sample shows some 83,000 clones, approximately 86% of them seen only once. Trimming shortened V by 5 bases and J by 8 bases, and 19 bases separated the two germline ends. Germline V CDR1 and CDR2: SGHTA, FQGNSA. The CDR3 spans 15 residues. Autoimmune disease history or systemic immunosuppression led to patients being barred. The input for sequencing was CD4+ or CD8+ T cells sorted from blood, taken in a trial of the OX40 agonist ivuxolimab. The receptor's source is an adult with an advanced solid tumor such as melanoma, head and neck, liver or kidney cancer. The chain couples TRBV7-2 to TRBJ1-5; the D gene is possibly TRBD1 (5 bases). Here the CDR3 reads CASSPTRDPEEPQHF. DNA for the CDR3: TGTGCCAGCAGCCCAACCCGGGACCCCGAGGAGCCCCAGCATTTT.